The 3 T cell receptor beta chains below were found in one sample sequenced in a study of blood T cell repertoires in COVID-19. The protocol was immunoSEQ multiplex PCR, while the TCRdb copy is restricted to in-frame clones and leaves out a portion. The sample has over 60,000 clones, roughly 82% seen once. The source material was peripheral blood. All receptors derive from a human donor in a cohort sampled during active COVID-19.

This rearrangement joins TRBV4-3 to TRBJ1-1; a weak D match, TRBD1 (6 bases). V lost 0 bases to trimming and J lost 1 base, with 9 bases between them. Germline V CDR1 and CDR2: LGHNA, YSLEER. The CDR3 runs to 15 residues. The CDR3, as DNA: TGCGCCAGCAGCCAAGACTCAGGGGAGAACACTGAAGCTTTCTTT. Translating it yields CASSQDSGENTEAFF.

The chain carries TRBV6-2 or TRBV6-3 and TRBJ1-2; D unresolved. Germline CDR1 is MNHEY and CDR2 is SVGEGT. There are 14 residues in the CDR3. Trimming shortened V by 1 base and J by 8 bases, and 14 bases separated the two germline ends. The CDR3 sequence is CASSYLPGMRGYTF. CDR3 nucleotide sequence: TGTGCCAGCAGTTACTTACCCGGGATGCGAGGCTACACCTTC.

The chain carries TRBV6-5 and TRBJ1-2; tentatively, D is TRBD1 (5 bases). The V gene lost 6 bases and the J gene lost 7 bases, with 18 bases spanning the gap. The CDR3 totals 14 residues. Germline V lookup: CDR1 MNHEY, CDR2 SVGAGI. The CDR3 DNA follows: TGTGCCAGCAGGCCAAGACAGCAGATAGGTGGCTACACCTTC. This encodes CASRPRQQIGGYTF.